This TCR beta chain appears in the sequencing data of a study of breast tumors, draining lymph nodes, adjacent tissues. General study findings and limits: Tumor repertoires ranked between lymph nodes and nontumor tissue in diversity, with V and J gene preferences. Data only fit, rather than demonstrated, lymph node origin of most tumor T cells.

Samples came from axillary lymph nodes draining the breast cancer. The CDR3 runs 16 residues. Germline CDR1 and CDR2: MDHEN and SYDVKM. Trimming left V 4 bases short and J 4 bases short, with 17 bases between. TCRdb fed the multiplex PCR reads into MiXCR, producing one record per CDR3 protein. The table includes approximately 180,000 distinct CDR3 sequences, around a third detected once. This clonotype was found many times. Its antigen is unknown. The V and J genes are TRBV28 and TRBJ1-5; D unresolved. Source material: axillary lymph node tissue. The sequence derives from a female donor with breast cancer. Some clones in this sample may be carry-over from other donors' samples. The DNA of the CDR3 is TGTGCCAGCAGTTCAAGCAGGAGGCATCGAAATCAGCCCCAGCATTTT. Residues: CASSSSRRHRNQPQHF.